This paragraph reports one TCR beta chain. Other DNA sequences in the same sample also yield this CDR3. This sample was taken from a study of cytomegalovirus exposure and HLA in healthy donors. Deletions cut 1 base from V and 3 bases from J, with 8 bases between. The CDR3 contains 14 residues. In germline, CDR1 is SGHVS, CDR2 FNYEAQ. The PCR made use of 60 Vbeta and 13 Jbeta primers. Measured with immunoSEQ multiplex PCR; TCRdb has only the in-frame clones, and not every one. The table shows a few hundred thousand clones, with around 81% occurring only once. J is TRBJ2-3 and V is TRBV7-6; the D gene is possibly TRBD2 (5 bases). This TCR was recovered from an older woman in good health and CMV-seropositive. Sequenced sample: PBMCs. CDR3 sequence (DNA): TGTGCCAGCAGCTTAGGTCGAGGGACAGATACGCAGTATTTT. Its protein is CASSLGRGTDTQYF.